The present T cell receptor beta chain was sequenced within a study of yellow fever vaccine responses in identical twins. Study-wide points: Twins reportedly mounted vaccine T cell responses that seemed partly convergent, partly personalized.

With regard to this clonotype: Its antigen is undetermined.

TCRdb re-derived calls from the RT-PCR reads in MiXCR, one entry per CDR3 protein. The sample has roughly 960 distinct CDR3 sequences, 70% to 85% seen once; the top ten hold around 12%. This CDR3 comprises 12 residues. Germline assignment: CDR1 SQVTM and CDR2 ANQGSEA. V shed 4 bases and J shed 8 bases, with 14 bases lying between them. The source was T cells from blood (PBMCs), unsorted or a sorted subset (not recorded which), collected before or after yellow fever vaccination (not recorded which). The TCR comes from a female donor who received the yellow fever vaccine. The J gene is TRBJ1-2, the V gene TRBV29-1; D not certain. This CDR3 reads CSVGTEGGGYTF. In nucleotides, the CDR3 is TGCAGCGTTGGGACGGAGGGCGGAGGCTACACCTTC.